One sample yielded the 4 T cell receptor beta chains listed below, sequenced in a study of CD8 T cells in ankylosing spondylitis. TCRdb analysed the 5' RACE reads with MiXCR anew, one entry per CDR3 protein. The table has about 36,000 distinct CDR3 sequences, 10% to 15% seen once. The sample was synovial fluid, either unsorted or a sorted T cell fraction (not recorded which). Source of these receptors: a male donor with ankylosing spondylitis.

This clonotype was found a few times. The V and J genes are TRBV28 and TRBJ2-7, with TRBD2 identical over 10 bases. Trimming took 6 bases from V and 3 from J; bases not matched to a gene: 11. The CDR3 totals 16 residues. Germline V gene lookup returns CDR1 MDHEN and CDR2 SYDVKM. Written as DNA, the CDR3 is TGTGCCAGCAGCGATACCCTAGCGGGAGCTCGCTACGAGCAGTACTTC. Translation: CASSDTLAGARYEQYF.

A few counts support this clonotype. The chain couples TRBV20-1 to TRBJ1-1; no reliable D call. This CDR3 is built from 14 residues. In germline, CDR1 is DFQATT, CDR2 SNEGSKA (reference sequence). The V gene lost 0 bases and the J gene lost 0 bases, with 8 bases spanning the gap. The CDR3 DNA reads TGCAGTGCTAGAGATTTCGCGGTGAACACTGAAGCTTTCTTT. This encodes CSARDFAVNTEAFF.

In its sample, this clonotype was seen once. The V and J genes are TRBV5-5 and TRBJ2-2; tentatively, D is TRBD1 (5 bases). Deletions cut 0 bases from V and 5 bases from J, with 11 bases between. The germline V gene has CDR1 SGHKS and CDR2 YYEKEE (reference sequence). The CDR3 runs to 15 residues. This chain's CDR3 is CASSLEQGRTGELFF. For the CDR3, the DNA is TGTGCCAGCAGCTTGGAGCAGGGAAGGACCGGGGAGCTGTTTTTT. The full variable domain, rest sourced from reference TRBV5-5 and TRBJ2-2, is DAGVTQSPTHLIKTRGQQVTLRCSPISGHKSVSWYQQVLGQGPQFIFQYYEKEERGRGNFPDRFSARQFPNYSSELNVNALLLGDSALYLCASSLEQGRTGELFFGEGSRLTVL.

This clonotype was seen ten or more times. CDR3 region: CASSPRDPRTDTQYF. DNA for the CDR3: TGTGCCAGCAGCCCCCGTGACCCGAGGACAGATACGCAGTATTTT. The V call is TRBV9, the J call TRBJ2-3; D is ambiguous. The CDR3 is 15 amino acids. V lost 4 bases and J 3 bases, leaving 15 bases between the germline ends. Germline V gene data show CDR1 as SGDLS and CDR2 as YYNGEE.